Below, 11 T cell receptor beta chains from the same sample are listed, as sequenced in a study of T-cell memory formation after mild COVID-19. TCRdb called the 5' RACE reads again in MiXCR, with one record for every CDR3 protein. The data show around 370,000 distinct CDR3 sequences, around 21% seen once. Input material: PBMCs or a T cell subset sorted from them (not recorded which). The receptors derive from an adult woman who had mild COVID-19 (a few samples of this study predate the infection). Cell type and time point are not known.

Turning to this clonotype: This may be a read error, as it is one base from a much larger clone. The rearrangement links TRBV7-9 to TRBJ2-3; D not resolved. V shed 6 bases and J shed 3 bases, with 4 bases lying between them. The CDR3 totals 11 residues. CDR1 is SEHNR and CDR2 is FQNEAQ in the germline V gene (reference sequence). The CDR3 bases are TGTGCCAGCAGTATAACAGATACGCAGTATTTT. The encoded protein is CASSITDTQYF.

A single count supports this clonotype. The chain couples TRBV25-1 to TRBJ1-2; 7 nucleotides agree with TRBD1. Germline V gene data show CDR1 as MGHDK and CDR2 as SYGVNS. The CDR3 contains 14 residues. V was clipped by 6 bases and J by 2 bases; unmatched bases: 6. CDR3 amino acids: CASSVSTGNYGYTF. CDR3 bases: TGTGCCAGCAGCGTTTCGACAGGGAACTATGGCTACACCTTC.

This rearrangement joins TRBV7-9 to TRBJ2-3; D is perhaps TRBD2 (5 bases). V shed 4 bases and J shed 0 bases, with 14 bases lying between them. Germline assignment: CDR1 SEHNR and CDR2 FQNEAQ (reference sequence). The CDR3 length is 16 residues. The CDR3 nucleotides read TGTGCCAGCAGCTATCAACTAGGCGCTAGCACAGATACGCAGTATTTT. Translation: CASSYQLGASTDTQYF.

The chain is built from TRBV6-6 and TRBJ2-7, with 11 bases identical to TRBD1. The CDR3 is made up of 14 amino acids. CDR1 and CDR2 (germline): MNHNY, SVGAGI (reference sequence). J lost 6 bases, V lost 5 bases, and 6 bases had no gene match. The CDR3 bases are TGTGCCAGCAGTGCCGGGACAGGGGGTACCGAGCAGTACTTC. Translating gives CASSAGTGGTEQYF.

V is TRBV13 and J is TRBJ2-7; D gene uncertain. Germline CDR1 is PRHDT and CDR2 is FYEKMQ (reference sequence). The CDR3 is 11 residues long. V lost 7 bases and J lost 6, with 10 bases in between. The CDR3 region is CASTLRGEQYF. CDR3 in DNA: TGTGCCAGCACCCTCCGTGGCGAGCAGTACTTC.

The V and J genes are TRBV4-2 and TRBJ2-2, with 7 nucleotides matching TRBD2. The CDR3 runs 16 residues. The germline V gene has CDR1 LGHNA and CDR2 YNFKEQ. Trimming removed 0 bases from V and 6 bases from J; junction bases left unmatched: 7. Here the CDR3 reads CASSQDSGGGAGELFF. Written as DNA, the CDR3 is TGTGCCAGCAGCCAAGATTCCGGGGGAGGGGCCGGGGAGCTGTTTTTT.

This clonotype was detected only a few times. V and J are TRBV15 and TRBJ2-2; 7 bases fit TRBD2. Germline V gives CDR1 LNHNV, CDR2 YYDKDF (reference sequence). V dropped 6 bases and J dropped 7; count of bases not matched to a gene: 8. The CDR3 totals 14 residues. The CDR3 region is CATSLSGIDGELFF. The DNA for the CDR3 is TGTGCCACCAGTCTGAGCGGGATTGACGGGGAGCTGTTTTTT.

This rearrangement joins TRBV7-2 to TRBJ2-5; D perhaps matches TRBD2 (5 bases). V lost 1 base to trimming and J lost 2 bases, with 11 bases between them. This CDR3 region has 15 residues. Germline assignment: CDR1 SGHTA and CDR2 FQGNSA. CDR3 nucleotides: TGTGCCAGCAGCTTAGAGATCGGACTTCAAGAGACCCAGTACTTC. It yields the protein CASSLEIGLQETQYF.

This clonotype was seen once. The chain is built from TRBV4-2 and TRBJ2-3, with D perhaps matching TRBD2 (6 bases). The CDR3 sequence is 15 residues long. The ends were cut back, 4 bases at V and 6 bases at J, with 17 bases in the middle. From germline, CDR1 is LGHNA and CDR2 YNFKEQ. The CDR3 bases are TGTGCCAGCAGCCCTAGGGGCGGGGATGGGGATACGCAGTATTTT. This translates into CASSPRGGDGDTQYF.

A few counts support this clonotype. The V call is TRBV9, the J call TRBJ2-7; D possibly corresponds to TRBD2 (7 bases). The CDR3 consists of 14 residues. V dropped 5 bases and J dropped 0 bases, with 12 bases sitting between them. Germline assignment: CDR1 SGDLS and CDR2 YYNGEE. The CDR3 sequence is CASSRGGPSYEQYF. The CDR3 nucleotides are TGTGCCAGCAGTAGGGGGGGACCCTCCTACGAGCAGTACTTC.

There are a few counts of this clonotype. V usage is TRBV29-1 and J usage is TRBJ2-7; the D is unclear. The germline V gene has CDR1 SQVTM and CDR2 ANQGSEA. V was clipped by 4 bases and J by 3 bases, with 16 bases between them. This CDR3 contains 14 residues. The CDR3 protein is CSVAPTNLRYEQYF. The CDR3 nucleotides are TGCAGCGTTGCCCCCACAAACCTCCGCTACGAGCAGTACTTC.